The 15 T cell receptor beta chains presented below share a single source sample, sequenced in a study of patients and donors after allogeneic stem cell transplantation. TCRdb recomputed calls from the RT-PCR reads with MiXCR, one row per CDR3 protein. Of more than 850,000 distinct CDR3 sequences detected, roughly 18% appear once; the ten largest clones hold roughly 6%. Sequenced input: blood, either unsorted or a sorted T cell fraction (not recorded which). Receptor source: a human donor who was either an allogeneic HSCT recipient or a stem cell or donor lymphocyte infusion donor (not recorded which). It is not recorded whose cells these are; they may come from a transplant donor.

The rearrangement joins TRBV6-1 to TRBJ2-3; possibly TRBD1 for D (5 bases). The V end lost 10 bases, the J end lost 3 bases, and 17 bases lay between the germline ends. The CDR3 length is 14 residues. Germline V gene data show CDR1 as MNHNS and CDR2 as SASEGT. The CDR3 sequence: CATHAQGATDTQYF. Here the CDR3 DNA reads TGTGCCACACATGCGCAGGGTGCGACAGATACGCAGTATTTT.

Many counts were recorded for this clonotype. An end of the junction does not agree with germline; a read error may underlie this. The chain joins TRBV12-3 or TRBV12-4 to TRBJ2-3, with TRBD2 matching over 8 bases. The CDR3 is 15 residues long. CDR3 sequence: CASRLAGPRTDTQYF. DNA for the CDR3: TGTGCCAGCAGATTAGCGGGGCCTCGCACAGATACGCAGTATTTT.

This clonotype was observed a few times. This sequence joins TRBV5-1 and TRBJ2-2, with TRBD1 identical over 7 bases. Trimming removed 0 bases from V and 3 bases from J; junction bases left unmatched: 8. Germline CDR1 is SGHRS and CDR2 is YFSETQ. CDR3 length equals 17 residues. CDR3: CASSLDLRGKYTGELFF. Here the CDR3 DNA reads TGCGCCAGCAGCTTGGACCTCAGGGGGAAATACACCGGGGAGCTGTTTTTT.

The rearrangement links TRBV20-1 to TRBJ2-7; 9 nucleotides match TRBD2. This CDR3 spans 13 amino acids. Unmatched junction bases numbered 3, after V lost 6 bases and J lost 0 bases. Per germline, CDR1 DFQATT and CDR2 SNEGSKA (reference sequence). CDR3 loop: CSACSGSSYEQYF. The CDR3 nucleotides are TGCAGTGCCTGTAGCGGGAGCTCCTACGAGCAGTACTTC.

CDR3 nucleotide sequence: TGTGCCAGCAGCTTGGGACTAGCGACCGCGAACACCGGGGAGCTGTTTTTT. Translated: CASSLGLATANTGELFF. The chain is built from TRBV11-3 and TRBJ2-2, with 10 bases lining up with TRBD2. V lost 3 bases, J lost 0 bases, and 4 bases stayed unmatched. The length of the CDR3 is 17 residues. Germline V CDR1 and CDR2: SGHNT, YENEEA.

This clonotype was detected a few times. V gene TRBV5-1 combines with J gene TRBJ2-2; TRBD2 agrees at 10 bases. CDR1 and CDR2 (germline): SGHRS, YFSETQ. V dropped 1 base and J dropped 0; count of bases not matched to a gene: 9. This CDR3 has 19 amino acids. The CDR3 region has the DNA TGCGCCAGCAGCTTGAGAGGGTCTAGCGGGGGCCCGAACACCGGGGAGCTGTTTTTT. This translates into CASSLRGSSGGPNTGELFF.

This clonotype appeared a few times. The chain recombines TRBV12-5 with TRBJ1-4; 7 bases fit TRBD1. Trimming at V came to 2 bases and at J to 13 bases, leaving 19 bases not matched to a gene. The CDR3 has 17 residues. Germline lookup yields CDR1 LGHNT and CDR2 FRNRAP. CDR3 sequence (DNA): TGTGCTAGTGGTTTGATCCCCCGACAGGGCCCTGGTGACGGACTGTTTTTT. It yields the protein CASGLIPRQGPGDGLFF.

Here the CDR3 reads CSAHPGQMNTEAFF. The CDR3 DNA reads as TGCAGTGCTCATCCGGGACAGATGAACACTGAAGCTTTCTTT. The chain carries TRBV20-1 and TRBJ1-1, with TRBD1 matching over 7 bases. Unmatched junction bases numbered 6, after V lost 5 bases and J lost 0 bases. CDR3 size: 14 residues. CDR1 and CDR2 (germline): DFQATT, SNEGSKA (reference sequence).

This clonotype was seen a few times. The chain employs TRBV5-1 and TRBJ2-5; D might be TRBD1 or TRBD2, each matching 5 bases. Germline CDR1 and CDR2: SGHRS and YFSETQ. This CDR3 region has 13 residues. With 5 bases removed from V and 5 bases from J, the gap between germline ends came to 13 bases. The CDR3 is CASSPSGSETQYF. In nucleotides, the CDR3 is TGCGCCAGCAGTCCCTCAGGGAGCGAGACCCAGTACTTC.

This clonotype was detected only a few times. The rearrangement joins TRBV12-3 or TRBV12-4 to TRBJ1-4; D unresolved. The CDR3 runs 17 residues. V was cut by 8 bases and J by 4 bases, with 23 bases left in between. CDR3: CASSMGRTLLLNEKLFF. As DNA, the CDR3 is TGTGCCAGCTCAATGGGCAGAACCCTTCTACTTAATGAAAAACTGTTTTTT.

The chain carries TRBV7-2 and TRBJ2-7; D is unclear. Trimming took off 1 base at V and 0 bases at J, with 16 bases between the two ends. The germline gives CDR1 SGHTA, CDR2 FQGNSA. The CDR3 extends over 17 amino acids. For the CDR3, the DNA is TGTGCCAGCAGCTTAGGCTTGCGTCTCCGGAGCTCCTACGAGCAGTACTTC. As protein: CASSLGLRLRSSYEQYF.

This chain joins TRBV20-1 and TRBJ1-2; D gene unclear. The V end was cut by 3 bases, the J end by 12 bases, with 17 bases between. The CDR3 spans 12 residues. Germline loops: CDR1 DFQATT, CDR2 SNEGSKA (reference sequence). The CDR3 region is CSARIAREGDTF. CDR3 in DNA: TGCAGTGCTAGGATTGCAAGGGAAGGTGACACCTTC.

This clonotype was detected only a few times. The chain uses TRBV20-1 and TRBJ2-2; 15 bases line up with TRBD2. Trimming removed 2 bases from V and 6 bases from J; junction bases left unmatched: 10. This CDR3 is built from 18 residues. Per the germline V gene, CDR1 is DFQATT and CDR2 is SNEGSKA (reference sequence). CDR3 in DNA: TGCAGTGCTAGATCAAATCGGACTAGCGGGAGGGCCTCCGGGGAGCTGTTTTTT. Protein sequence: CSARSNRTSGRASGELFF.

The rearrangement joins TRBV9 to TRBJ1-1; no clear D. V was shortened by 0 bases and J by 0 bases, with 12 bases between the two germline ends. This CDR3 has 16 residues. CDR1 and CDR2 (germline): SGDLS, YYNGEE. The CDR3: CASSVGPGRMNTEAFF. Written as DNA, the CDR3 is TGTGCCAGCAGCGTAGGACCCGGACGAATGAACACTGAAGCTTTCTTT.

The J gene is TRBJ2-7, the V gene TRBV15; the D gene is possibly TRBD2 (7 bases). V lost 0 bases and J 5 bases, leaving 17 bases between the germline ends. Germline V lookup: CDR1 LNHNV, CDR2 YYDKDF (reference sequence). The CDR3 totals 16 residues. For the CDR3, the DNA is TGTGCCACCAGCAGAGAGAGCACCTCGGGGGGCCACGAGCAGTACTTC. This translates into CATSRESTSGGHEQYF.